In its sample, the clone carrying this TCR beta chain was seen once. A much larger clone lies one base from this, so it may be a read error. This CDR3 is built from 14 residues. V lost 2 bases and J lost 11, with 18 bases in between. From germline, CDR1 is MNHNS and CDR2 SASEGT. This record belongs to a study of blood T cells in healthy people across ages. With a J-beta primer mix and a sample-barcoded 5' primer, a second PCR ran about 7 to 12 cycles. Every molecule of cDNA carried a tag from a template-switch adaptor with 12 random nucleotides. Each CDR3 protein gets one entry after TCRdb re-called the 5' RACE reads with MiXCR. The sample comprises about a million distinct CDR3 sequences, about 48% of which are singletons, and under 15% rests with the top ten. It was ten milliliters of peripheral blood that were drawn from each donor.

The clonotype comes from a man under 40 in good health. Sequenced material: blood. J is TRBJ2-5 and V is TRBV6-1, with D possibly TRBD1 on 6 matching bases. The CDR3 loop reads CASSERGHLNGQYF. As DNA, the CDR3 is TGTGCCAGCAGTGAAAGGGGACACCTCAACGGGCAGTACTTC.